Listed here are 32 T cell receptor beta chains from one sample, sequenced in a study of T cell repertoires in cytomegalovirus infection. One entry per CDR3 protein results from TCRdb running MiXCR on the reads. The table has around 450,000 distinct CDR3 sequences, approximately 32% seen once; the top ten hold roughly 13%. The specimen sequenced was PBMCs. The receptors were sampled from a human donor in good health (CMV status not recorded). Some clones in this sample may be carry-over from other donors' samples.

This clonotype appeared many times. The chain combines TRBV7-8 with TRBJ2-3; no clear D. This CDR3 comprises 14 residues. Trimming stripped 2 bases from V and 0 bases from J, with 6 bases between. Per germline, CDR1 SGHVS and CDR2 FQNEAQ. CDR3 sequence reads: CASSLSTSTDTQYF. CDR3 in DNA: TGTGCCAGCAGCTTAAGTACAAGCACAGATACGCAGTATTTT.

The chain employs TRBV29-1 and TRBJ2-1; 10 nucleotides line up with TRBD2. Losses at the gene ends were 1 base for V and 5 bases for J; bases not matched to a gene: 11. The germline V gene has CDR1 SQVTM and CDR2 ANQGSEA. The length of the CDR3 is 17 residues. For the CDR3, the DNA is TGCAGCGTTGAAGGGATAGCTAGCGGGGGCCGACACAATGAGCAGTTCTTC. It specifies CSVEGIASGGRHNEQFF.

This clonotype was counted between two and nine times. The chain couples TRBV28 to TRBJ1-6; D possibly corresponds to TRBD1 (6 bases). The V end was cut by 5 bases, the J end by 5 bases, with 7 bases between. CDR1 and CDR2 from the germline V gene are MDHEN and SYDVKM. The CDR3 sequence is 13 residues long. The CDR3 spells CASSGQNNSPLHF. Here the CDR3 DNA reads TGTGCCAGCAGTGGACAGAATAATTCACCCCTCCACTTT.

V gene TRBV10-1 combines with J gene TRBJ2-3; D call uncertain. V was clipped by 0 bases and J by 2 bases, with 6 bases between them. From germline, CDR1 is WNHNN and CDR2 SYGVQD (reference sequence). The CDR3 spans 14 residues. In DNA form, the CDR3 reads TGCGCCAGCAGTGAGTCGCGAACCACAGATACGCAGTATTTT. It specifies CASSESRTTDTQYF.

This clonotype was detected a few times. The chain carries TRBV6-6 and TRBJ2-2; unclear D gene. This CDR3 spans 20 amino acids. Trimming left V 0 bases short and J 0 bases short, with 20 bases between. Germline V gene data show CDR1 as MNHNY and CDR2 as SVGAGI (reference sequence). Here the CDR3 DNA reads TGTGCCAGCAGTTACTCGAGAGGTTCTAAGTGGGTCTCGAACACCGGGGAGCTGTTTTTT. Residues: CASSYSRGSKWVSNTGELFF.

The gene calls are TRBV19 and TRBJ1-2; D remains unclear. The germline V gene encodes CDR1 LNHDA and CDR2 SQIVND (reference sequence). The CDR3 length is 14 residues. The V end was cut by 3 bases, the J end by 2 bases, with 10 bases between. CDR3 nucleotides: TGTGCCAGTAGTATCCTGACGGACAACTATGGCTACACCTTC. This gives the protein CASSILTDNYGYTF.

This clonotype has just a few counts. The V gene is TRBV28, the J gene TRBJ1-2, with D uncertain. V shed 5 bases and J shed 4 bases, with 17 bases lying between them. Germline CDR1 MDHEN, CDR2 SYDVKM. This CDR3 has 15 residues. This chain's CDR3 is CASSGPAEAAYGYTF. In nucleotides, the CDR3 is TGTGCCAGCAGTGGGCCCGCGGAGGCGGCCTATGGCTACACCTTC.

V gene TRBV5-1 combines with J gene TRBJ2-7, with D perhaps being TRBD1 or TRBD2 (5 bases each). V lost 0 bases and J lost 2, with 12 bases in between. This CDR3 has 15 residues. The germline V gene has CDR1 SGHRS and CDR2 YFSETQ. Here the CDR3 reads CASSLAGDGTYEQYF. CDR3 nucleotides: TGCGCCAGCAGCTTGGCCGGGGACGGAACCTACGAGCAGTACTTC.

The chain links TRBV6-6 to TRBJ1-3; 12 nucleotides align to TRBD1. V lost 6 bases, J lost 3 bases, and 12 bases stayed unmatched. Germline CDR1 MNHNY, CDR2 SVGAGI (reference sequence). CDR3 length equals 18 residues. CDR3 residues: CASRNTGTGGLYGNTIYF. In DNA, the CDR3 is TGTGCCAGCAGAAATACCGGGACAGGGGGCCTATATGGAAACACCATATATTTT.

Many counts were recorded for this clonotype. V is TRBV7-6 and J is TRBJ2-7; the D is unclear. CDR1 SGHVS and CDR2 FNYEAQ come from the germline V gene. This CDR3 is 15 amino acids long. Deletions cut 5 bases from V and 6 bases from J, with 20 bases between. The CDR3 DNA sequence: TGTGCCAGCAGCCCCGGTCCCGGGCCCACCGGCGAGCAGTACTTC. Translated: CASSPGPGPTGEQYF. Using reference TRBV7-6 and TRBJ2-7 for the parts outside the CDR3, the full variable domain is GAGVSQSPRYKVTKRGQDVALRCDPISGHVSLYWYRQALGQGPEFLTYFNYEAQQDKSGLPNDRFSAERPEGSISTLTIQRTEQRDSAMYRCASSPGPGPTGEQYFGPGTRLTVT.

This chain uses TRBV4-2 with TRBJ1-1; D call uncertain. In germline, CDR1 is LGHNA, CDR2 YNFKEQ. Trimming removed 0 bases from V and 0 bases from J, with 11 bases in between. The CDR3 runs to 16 residues. The CDR3 sequence: CASSQDDLGVNTEAFF. CDR3 DNA sequence: TGTGCCAGCAGCCAAGATGACCTAGGTGTGAACACTGAAGCTTTCTTT.

This clonotype has more than one count but fewer than ten. The chain links TRBV7-2 to TRBJ2-5, with D possibly called TRBD1 or TRBD2 (5 bases each). The CDR3 is 14 amino acids. Germline CDR1 SGHTA, CDR2 FQGNSA. The V and J ends lost 11 bases and 5 bases respectively, with 21 bases between them. The CDR3 DNA follows: TGTGCCGCTGCCAACTGGGGGTCCCCGGAGACCCAGTACTTC. It codes for CAAANWGSPETQYF.

This clonotype was seen a few times. The chain combines TRBV20-1 with TRBJ2-2, with 10 bases aligning to TRBD1. The CDR3 loop spans 15 amino acids. The germline CDR1 and CDR2 sequences are DFQATT and SNEGSKA (reference sequence). Unmatched junction bases numbered 6, after V lost 2 bases and J lost 6 bases. The CDR3 DNA follows: TGCAGTGCTAGATTGGGGACAGGGGATTCCGGGGAGCTGTTTTTT. Translation: CSARLGTGDSGELFF.

This clonotype appeared many times. V gene TRBV7-6 combines with J gene TRBJ2-2, with 9 bases fitting TRBD1. Unmatched junction bases numbered 1, after V lost 4 bases and J lost 4 bases. Germline assignment: CDR1 SGHVS and CDR2 FNYEAQ. The CDR3 has 14 amino acids. CDR3 DNA sequence: TGTGCCAGCAGCTCGACAGGGGGCACCGGGGAGCTGTTTTTT. It specifies CASSSTGGTGELFF.

The chain uses TRBV6-6 and TRBJ1-3; 9 bases are shared with TRBD1. The germline CDR1 and CDR2 sequences are MNHNY and SVGAGI (reference sequence). Trimming removed 6 bases from V and 4 bases from J; junction bases left unmatched: 10. The CDR3 extends over 16 amino acids. CDR3 sequence: CASSPGTGITGNTIYF. The CDR3 DNA reads as TGTGCCAGCAGCCCCGGGACAGGGATTACGGGAAACACCATATATTTT.

The chain links TRBV6-2 or TRBV6-3 to TRBJ2-3; 9 nucleotides agree with TRBD1. Trimming removed 5 bases from V and 8 bases from J; junction bases left unmatched: 11. The CDR3 runs to 15 residues. In germline, CDR1 is MNHEY, CDR2 SVGEGT. CDR3 sequence: CASSQIGQGIGTQYF. In DNA, the CDR3 is TGTGCCAGCAGTCAGATAGGACAGGGGATTGGTACGCAGTATTTT.

In this sample, this clonotype turned up a few times. The chain has TRBV10-3 and TRBJ1-4; 7 nucleotides agree with TRBD1. The germline V gene encodes CDR1 ENHRY and CDR2 SYGVKD. The ends lost 10 bases at V and 4 bases at J; junction bases unmatched: 6. The CDR3 runs 13 residues. The CDR3 here is CATRQGLNEKLFF. The CDR3 nucleotides are TGTGCCACCCGACAGGGCCTTAATGAAAAACTGTTTTTT.

The CDR3 loop reads CASSARGQMNTEAFF. The CDR3 region has the DNA TGTGCCAGCAGCGCTAGGGGACAAATGAACACTGAAGCTTTCTTT. The rearrangement uses TRBV12-3 or TRBV12-4 and TRBJ1-1; the D gene is possibly TRBD1 (6 bases). The CDR3 consists of 15 residues. The V end lost 6 bases, the J end lost 0 bases, and 14 bases lay between the germline ends.

The gene calls are TRBV5-4 and TRBJ1-2; D is unclear. This CDR3 comprises 16 residues. Looked up from germline, CDR1 is SGHNT and CDR2 is YYREEE (reference sequence). V lost 4 bases to trimming and J lost 3 bases, with 19 bases between them. The CDR3 loop reads CASSRPGLPLDYGYTF. Here the CDR3 DNA reads TGTGCCAGCAGCCGGCCCGGGTTGCCTCTAGACTATGGCTACACCTTC.

The chain links TRBV20-1 to TRBJ2-1; D possibly uses TRBD1 or TRBD2 (5 bases each). The CDR3 spans 15 residues. The V and J ends lost 6 bases and 8 bases respectively, with 23 bases between them. Germline V gene data show CDR1 as DFQATT and CDR2 as SNEGSKA (reference sequence). The CDR3 protein is CSAPKDSSLGDEQFF. The CDR3 nucleotides read TGCAGTGCACCTAAAGACAGCAGCCTCGGGGATGAGCAGTTCTTC.

This clonotype was seen a handful of times. The rearrangement joins TRBV4-3 to TRBJ1-6, with 7 nucleotides matching TRBD1. CDR1 and CDR2 (germline): LGHNA, YSLEER. The CDR3 length is 16 residues. Trimming at V came to 1 base and at J to 6 bases, leaving 6 bases not matched to a gene. The CDR3 is CASSQGGGRSNSPLHF. CDR3 coding DNA: TGCGCCAGCAGCCAAGGAGGGGGCCGCTCTAATTCACCCCTCCACTTT.

The CDR3 protein is CASSLGEGWYGYTF. DNA for the CDR3: TGTGCCAGCAGCTTAGGGGAGGGTTGGTATGGCTACACCTTC. This chain connects TRBV7-2 to TRBJ1-2; no clear D. The CDR3 totals 14 residues. Trimming left V 1 base short and J 5 bases short, with 11 bases between. Germline values: CDR1 SGHTA, CDR2 FQGNSA. Full variable domain (outside the CDR3, taken from reference TRBV7-2 and TRBJ1-2): GAGVSQSPSNKVTEKGKDVELRCDPISGHTALYWYRQSLGQGLEFLIYFQGNSAPDKSGLPSDRFSAERTGGSVSTLTIQRTQQEDSAVYLCASSLGEGWYGYTFGSGTRLTVV.

Many counts were recorded for this clonotype. The rearrangement links TRBV27 to TRBJ2-5, with unresolved D. The V end was cut by 2 bases, the J end by 0 bases, with 4 bases between. In germline, CDR1 is MNHEY, CDR2 SMNVEV (reference sequence). The length of the CDR3 is 13 residues. CDR3 in amino acids: CASSLGYQETQYF. The DNA for the CDR3 is TGTGCCAGCAGTTTAGGGTACCAAGAGACCCAGTACTTC.

V is TRBV9 and J is TRBJ1-2; 8 positions agree with TRBD1. With 3 bases clipped from V and 10 bases from J, the junction kept 5 bases outside the gene matches. CDR1 is SGDLS and CDR2 is YYNGEE in the germline V gene. This CDR3 region has 12 residues. Here the CDR3 reads CASSAGQGDYTF. The CDR3 DNA reads TGTGCCAGCAGCGCCGGACAGGGCGACTACACCTTC.

The chain joins TRBV5-4 to TRBJ2-1; D tentatively fits TRBD1 or TRBD2 (5 bases each). Per the germline V gene, CDR1 is SGHNT and CDR2 is YYREEE (reference sequence). V was clipped by 1 base and J by 6 bases, with 14 bases between them. This CDR3 comprises 15 residues. CDR3 sequence: CASSLNWGSTNEQFF. The CDR3 DNA follows: TGTGCCAGCAGCTTGAATTGGGGGTCTACCAATGAGCAGTTCTTC.

The chain carries TRBV12-3 or TRBV12-4 and TRBJ1-2, with D unclear. The CDR3 has 15 residues. V was shortened by 8 bases and J by 3 bases, with 19 bases between the two germline ends. CDR3 nucleotides: TGTGCCAGCTCCCCTTTAATGAGGGCTGACTATGGCTACACCTTC. This gives the protein CASSPLMRADYGYTF.

This rearrangement joins TRBV6-2 or TRBV6-3 to TRBJ1-1; 7 bases are shared with TRBD1. The CDR3 spans 12 residues. Germline values: CDR1 MNHEY, CDR2 SVGEGT. The ends lost 6 bases at V and 6 bases at J; junction bases unmatched: 4. Here the CDR3 reads CASSKGAAEAFF. The CDR3 DNA follows: TGTGCCAGCAGCAAGGGGGCAGCTGAAGCTTTCTTT.

This clonotype occurred a few times. The DNA of the CDR3 is TGTGCCAGCAGCTTAGGAGGACTAGCGGGGGTGTCCTACAATGAGCAGTTCTTC. This encodes CASSLGGLAGVSYNEQFF. V usage is TRBV7-9 and J usage is TRBJ2-1; TRBD2 matches at 13 bases. This CDR3 has 18 amino acids. Germline V lookup: CDR1 SEHNR, CDR2 FQNEAQ (reference sequence). With 1 base clipped from V and 1 base from J, the junction kept 4 bases outside the gene matches.

This clonotype has at least ten counts. The chain carries TRBV7-2 and TRBJ2-5; 13 bases align to TRBD2. CDR3 size: 18 residues. J lost 1 base, V lost 2 bases, and 7 bases had no gene match. Germline V gene data show CDR1 as SGHTA and CDR2 as FQGNSA. The CDR3: CASSLRTSGGLFQETQYF. In DNA form, the CDR3 reads TGTGCCAGCAGCTTACGGACTAGCGGGGGACTATTCCAAGAGACCCAGTACTTC.

To note about this clonotype: This may come from a read error, since a much larger clone is one base off. The chain is built from TRBV7-9 and TRBJ2-1; 7 bases map to TRBD1. Germline V gives CDR1 SEHNR, CDR2 FQNEAQ (reference sequence). The CDR3 has 12 amino acids. CDR3 protein: CSSSLATGAVFF. For the CDR3, the DNA is TGTTCCAGCAGCTTAGCTACAGGGGCGGTGTTCTTC.

To note about this clonotype: This may come from a read error, since a much larger clone is one base off. Likely a read error: the CDR3 ends without its conserved phenylalanine or tryptophan. The CDR3 nucleotides read TGTGCCAGCAGCTTAGCGCCGGGACACGAAGCTTTCTTG. Amino acids: CASSLAPGHEAFL. This chain connects TRBV7-2 to TRBJ1-1, with D tentatively TRBD1 (6 bases). Trimming took 0 bases from V and 8 from J, leaving 10 bases between them. CDR3 length: 13 amino acids. Looked up from germline, CDR1 is SGHTA and CDR2 is FQGNSA.

The chain carries TRBV27 and TRBJ1-1; D perhaps matches TRBD1 (5 bases). The CDR3 has 15 residues. V was clipped by 5 bases and J by 6 bases, with 19 bases between them. CDR1 is MNHEY and CDR2 is SMNVEV in the germline V gene (reference sequence). CDR3 amino acids: CASSPYIAGGAEAFF. Here the CDR3 DNA reads TGTGCCAGCAGTCCTTATATAGCCGGAGGGGCTGAAGCTTTCTTT.